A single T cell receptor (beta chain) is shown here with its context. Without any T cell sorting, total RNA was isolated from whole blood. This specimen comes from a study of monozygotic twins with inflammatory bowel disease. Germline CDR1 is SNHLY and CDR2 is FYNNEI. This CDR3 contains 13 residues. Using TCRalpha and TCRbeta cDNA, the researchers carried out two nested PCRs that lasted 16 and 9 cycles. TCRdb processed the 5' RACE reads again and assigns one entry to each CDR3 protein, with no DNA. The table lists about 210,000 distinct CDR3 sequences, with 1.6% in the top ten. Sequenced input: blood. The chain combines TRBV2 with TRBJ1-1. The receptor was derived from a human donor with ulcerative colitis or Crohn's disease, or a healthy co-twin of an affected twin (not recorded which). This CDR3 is CASSGTTNTEAFF. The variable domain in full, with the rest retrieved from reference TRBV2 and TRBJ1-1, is EPEVTQTPSHQVTQMGQEVILRCVPISNHLYFYWYRQILGQKVEFLVSFYNNEISEKSEIFDDQFSVERPDGSNFTLKIRSTKLEDSAMYFCASSGTTNTEAFFGQGTRLTVV.